Below are 21 T cell receptor beta chains sequenced from a single sample in a study of OX40 agonist ivuxolimab in advanced cancers. The data were produced by immunoSEQ multiplex PCR, yet TCRdb's version contains in-frame clones alone and is incomplete. Altogether some 19,000 clones are present, roughly nine tenths being singletons, with the ten largest covering about 50%. The sample here was CD4+ or CD8+ T cells sorted from blood, taken in a trial of the OX40 agonist ivuxolimab. The receptors shown here come from an adult with an advanced solid tumor such as melanoma, head and neck, liver or kidney cancer.

This clone was counted a single time. The chain employs TRBV9 and TRBJ1-2; 10 bases match TRBD1. Germline-derived CDR1 and CDR2 are SGDLS and YYNGEE. The junction had 7 bases not matched to a gene; V was cut back by 3 bases and J by 2 bases. The CDR3 consists of 16 residues. The CDR3 coding sequence is TGTGCCAGCAGCGCAACCCTGGGACAGGGGAACTATGGCTACACCTTC. It codes for CASSATLGQGNYGYTF.

The V and J genes are TRBV11-3 and TRBJ2-2; D is perhaps TRBD1 (6 bases). The CDR3 extends over 12 amino acids. The germline V and J ends were trimmed by 11 bases and 7 bases, with 14 bases remaining between them. Germline CDR1 reads SGHNT; CDR2 reads YENEEA. The CDR3 DNA reads as TGTGCCCACAGGGCTTTGAGCGGGGAGCTGTTTTTT. Its translation: CAHRALSGELFF. Supplemented by reference TRBV11-3 and TRBJ2-2, the full variable domain reads EAGVVQSPRYKIIEKKQPVAFWCNPISGHNTLYWYLQNLGQGPELLIRYENEEAVDDSQLPKDRFSAERLKGVDSTLKIQPAELGDSAVYLCAHRALSGELFFGEGSRLTVL.

The genes are TRBV19 and TRBJ2-1; 13 positions match TRBD2. From germline, CDR1 is LNHDA and CDR2 SQIVND (reference sequence). The CDR3 consists of 15 residues. V shed 5 bases and J 8 bases; nucleotides not matched to a gene: 6. CDR3 amino acids: CASSFRTSGRDEQFF. CDR3 in DNA: TGTGCCAGTAGTTTCCGGACTAGCGGGAGAGATGAGCAGTTCTTC.

The chain joins TRBV27 to TRBJ2-7, with D perhaps being TRBD1 or TRBD2 (6 bases each). In germline, CDR1 is MNHEY, CDR2 SMNVEV (reference sequence). CDR3 length: 15 residues. Trimming removed 1 base from V and 3 bases from J, with 13 bases in between. The CDR3 loop reads CASSLWVGGGYEQYF. As DNA, the CDR3 is TGTGCCAGCAGTTTATGGGTAGGGGGAGGCTACGAGCAGTACTTC.

This sequence joins TRBV5-1 and TRBJ2-7, with D perhaps TRBD2 (6 bases). The CDR3 is 15 amino acids. Deletions cut 0 bases from V and 3 bases from J, with 13 bases between. Germline CDR1 is SGHRS and CDR2 is YFSETQ. This CDR3 is CASSLAMGLDYEQYF. The CDR3, as DNA: TGCGCCAGCAGCTTGGCCATGGGACTGGACTACGAGCAGTACTTC.

This clone was observed a handful of times. The chain carries TRBV28 and TRBJ2-3; 9 nucleotides agree with TRBD2. Germline CDR1 and CDR2: MDHEN and SYDVKM. The J segment lost 1 base and the V segment lost 6 bases, leaving 11 bases of the junction unmatched. The CDR3 is 17 residues long. DNA for the CDR3: TGTGCCAGCAGCCCCACGGGAGCGGGAGGTCGCACAGATACGCAGTATTTT. Translating it yields CASSPTGAGGRTDTQYF.

The V gene is TRBV28, the J gene TRBJ2-2; TRBD2 matches 7 bases. The CDR3 is 16 amino acids. Germline V CDR1 and CDR2: MDHEN, SYDVKM. Trimming took 4 bases from V and 1 from J; bases not matched to a gene: 6. This CDR3 reads CASSSFGRGNTGELFF. CDR3 DNA: TGTGCCAGCAGTTCCTTTGGGAGGGGGAACACCGGGGAGCTGTTTTTT.

The CDR3 DNA reads as TGTGCCATCAGTGATTCAATTTTGAACAGGCCGGGGGGCGAGCAGTACTTC. This translates into CAISDSILNRPGGEQYF. The chain uses TRBV10-3 and TRBJ2-7; 7 bases map to TRBD2. V shed 3 bases and J 6 bases; nucleotides not matched to a gene: 17. The CDR3 has 17 amino acids. From germline, CDR1 is ENHRY and CDR2 SYGVKD.

CDR3 region: CASKGHNEQFF. CDR3 in DNA: TGTGCCAGCAAAGGACACAATGAGCAGTTCTTC. The V gene is TRBV6-5, the J gene TRBJ2-1; D remains unclear. The CDR3 covers 11 residues. Deletions cut 7 bases from V and 5 bases from J, with 6 bases between. Germline V gives CDR1 MNHEY, CDR2 SVGAGI.

This clone qualifies as medium-sized. The chain carries TRBV5-1 and TRBJ2-7; perhaps D is TRBD1 or TRBD2 (5 bases each). This CDR3 is built from 16 residues. Germline CDR1 SGHRS, CDR2 YFSETQ. Trimming took 4 bases from V and 4 from J, leaving 21 bases between them. The CDR3 region is CASSPAQGVVEYEQYF. The CDR3 DNA is TGCGCCAGCAGCCCCGCTCAGGGAGTAGTGGAGTACGAGCAGTACTTC.

This clone was picked up one time. This rearrangement joins TRBV4-1 to TRBJ2-7; D possibly corresponds to TRBD1 (5 bases). The CDR3 length is 15 residues. Germline CDR1 is MGHRA and CDR2 is YSYEKL. The V gene lost 0 bases and the J gene lost 1 base, with 10 bases spanning the gap. The CDR3 sequence: CASSQDLSGSYEQYF. The CDR3 DNA sequence: TGCGCCAGCAGCCAAGACCTCTCAGGGTCCTACGAGCAGTACTTC.

Here the CDR3 reads CASSGTGLGQPQHF. The CDR3 DNA is TGTGCCAGCAGCGGAACAGGGTTAGGTCAGCCCCAGCATTTT. The rearrangement joins TRBV9 to TRBJ1-5; D is perhaps TRBD1 (6 bases). This CDR3 region has 14 residues. V lost 3 bases and J lost 6, with 13 bases in between. Germline V lookup: CDR1 SGDLS, CDR2 YYNGEE.

This chain links TRBV30 with TRBJ1-5; a weak D match, TRBD1 (6 bases). Germline CDR1 reads GTSNPN; CDR2 reads SVGIG (reference sequence). This CDR3 region has 13 residues. V lost 4 bases, J lost 7 bases, and 14 bases lay in between. Here the CDR3 DNA reads TGTGCCTGGAATCTGGGGGCCAGCCAGCCCCAGCATTTT. This encodes CAWNLGASQPQHF.

The rearrangement uses TRBV4-1 and TRBJ2-7; possibly TRBD1 for D (8 bases). This CDR3 has 14 amino acids. Per the germline V gene, CDR1 is MGHRA and CDR2 is YSYEKL. Trimming stripped 4 bases from V and 3 bases from J, with 13 bases between. CDR3 nucleotide sequence: TGCGCCAGCAGCCTTACAGGGGGGGGCTACGAGCAGTACTTC. Translating it yields CASSLTGGGYEQYF.

The chain is built from TRBV11-2 and TRBJ2-2; TRBD2 matches at 10 bases. The CDR3 spans 16 residues. Per the germline V gene, CDR1 is SGHAT and CDR2 is FQNNGV. V lost 3 bases and J lost 3; bases outside the gene matches: 4. The CDR3 sequence is CASSLASGSYTGELFF. The CDR3 DNA follows: TGTGCCAGCAGCTTGGCTAGCGGGAGCTACACCGGGGAGCTGTTTTTT.

V usage is TRBV7-9 and J usage is TRBJ2-5; D remains unclear. The germline V and J ends were trimmed by 2 bases and 1 base, with 5 bases remaining between them. CDR3 length equals 13 residues. Germline CDR1 is SEHNR and CDR2 is FQNEAQ (reference sequence). This CDR3 is CASSLKFQETQYF. DNA for the CDR3: TGTGCCAGCAGCTTAAAGTTCCAAGAGACCCAGTACTTC.

This clone has more than one count but fewer than ten. This chain links TRBV7-2 with TRBJ2-3; TRBD2 matches at 11 bases. Looked up from germline, CDR1 is SGHTA and CDR2 is FQGNSA. CDR3 length: 15 residues. V gave up 5 bases and J gave up 3 bases; unmatched junction bases: 4. The chain's CDR3 is CASSPLAGGTDTQYF. The CDR3 DNA is TGTGCCAGCAGCCCCCTAGCGGGAGGAACAGATACGCAGTATTTT.

This chain connects TRBV5-1 to TRBJ2-6; D not certain. Germline V gene lookup returns CDR1 SGHRS and CDR2 YFSETQ. Trimming took off 0 bases at V and 2 bases at J, with 3 bases between the two ends. The CDR3 covers 14 residues. CDR3 DNA: TGCGCCAGCAGCTTGGATCCTGGGGCCAACGTCCTGACTTTC. This translates into CASSLDPGANVLTF.

The chain combines TRBV27 with TRBJ2-1; weak D call: TRBD1 (6 bases). The length of the CDR3 is 14 residues. In germline, CDR1 is MNHEY, CDR2 SMNVEV (reference sequence). Trimming removed 10 bases from V and 9 bases from J, with 22 bases in between. The CDR3 protein is CATQSAGESGEQFF. CDR3 in DNA: TGTGCCACTCAATCGGCAGGGGAATCTGGTGAGCAGTTCTTC.

Here the CDR3 DNA reads TGTGCCAGCAGTTACTCCAGGGGTGGAGGCGAGCAGTACTTC. As protein: CASSYSRGGGEQYF. The chain joins TRBV6-5 to TRBJ2-7, with D perhaps TRBD1 (6 bases). The CDR3 contains 14 residues. Trimming cost V 0 bases and J 6 bases, with 12 bases left between them. Germline CDR1 and CDR2: MNHEY and SVGAGI.

The chain employs TRBV9 and TRBJ2-1; no clear D. The CDR3 length is 15 residues. Trimming took 0 bases from V and 5 from J, leaving 12 bases between them. Germline-derived CDR1 and CDR2 are SGDLS and YYNGEE. As DNA, the CDR3 is TGTGCCAGCAGCGTAGTGGGCGTACGCGACAATGAGCAGTTCTTC. Protein product: CASSVVGVRDNEQFF.